Listed below are T cell receptor beta chains from one sample, sequenced in a study of vaccination and CD4 T cells after COVID-19. TCRdb re-derived calls from the PCR reads in MiXCR, one entry per CDR3 protein. The sample lists some 17,000 distinct CDR3 sequences, about three fifths occurring once. For these TCRs, the target antigens are not known. Sequencing was carried out using CD4+ T cells from blood, cultured in vitro. These receptor sequences come from a human donor who had recovered from COVID-19. Both conserved end residues are part of each CDR3.

V	J	CDR3
TRBV7-9	TRBJ2-1	CASSPQYNEQFF
TRBV20-1	TRBJ1-1	CSASRDTNTEAFF
TRBV20-1	TRBJ2-3	CSASPTLATSGGGTDTQYF
TRBV27	TRBJ1-2	CASSFLGSRQTF
TRBV7-2	TRBJ1-4	CASSFQGAGEKLFF
TRBV20-1	TRBJ1-1	CSASRGPDTEAFF
TRBV6-5	TRBJ2-7	CASSSTLTEQYF
TRBV20-1	TRBJ1-2	CSARAGSNGYTF
TRBV20-1	TRBJ2-1	CSAPGLAENEQFF
TRBV20-1	TRBJ2-3	CSALEGGTSTDTQYF
TRBV20-1	TRBJ2-7	CSARNLAGGSYEQYF
TRBV20-1	TRBJ1-1	CSARVIRVPTQAFF
TRBV20-1	TRBJ1-1	CSATPSGKGGRDTEAFF
TRBV5-5	TRBJ1-5	CASSFEGLQPQHF
TRBV6-1	TRBJ2-5	CASSGPRGGGIQETQYF
TRBV21-1	TRBJ1-5	CASSKGPSRQGEQPQHF